This TCR beta chain was observed in a study of beta chain features in type 1 diabetes. This clone was detected only a few times. Its specificity is not known. Overall study results and limits: Across patients, naive, central memory and Treg TCRB repertoires exhibited apparently greater similarity than was observed across healthy donors.

Trimming took 2 bases from V and 4 from J, leaving 8 bases between them. CDR3 length: 12 residues. The germline V gene has CDR1 GTSNPN and CDR2 SVGIG (reference sequence). The study reverse transcribed the entire isolated RNA, so it sequenced expressed TCRB transcripts. Using immunoSEQ multiplex PCR, the repertoire was profiled, and TCRdb retains in-frame clones only, with some absent. In the table there are roughly 500,000 clones, 30% of which are singletons. CD45RO/CCR7/CD25/CD127/CD95/CD27 staining was used to isolate CD4+ naive, central memory, regulatory and stem cell-like memory cells by sorting.

This TCR derives from a man aged 18 to 29 in good health. What was sequenced was naive CD4+ T cells from blood. This chain links TRBV30 with TRBJ1-2; no reliable D call. This CDR3 is CAWSSPLYGYTF. The CDR3 bases are TGTGCCTGGAGTTCTCCGCTCTATGGCTACACCTTC.